These T cell receptor beta chains were read from a single sample in a study of blood T cell repertoires in COVID-19. Produced via immunoSEQ multiplex PCR; TCRdb's table is partial and in-frame only. Among 70,000 to 80,000 clones listed, approximately 88% were seen once. The source material was peripheral blood. These receptors all stem from a woman aged 50 to 60 with acute or convalescent COVID-19. The CDR3 runs from the conserved cysteine through the conserved F or W. The order of the fields is J gene, V gene, clone size, D gene, CDR3 DNA, CDR3 protein. D genes are given only for firm matches. Expanded clones are given a class, and other clones once, few, many or no size at all.

>TRBJ1-5|TRBV21-1|NA|NA
TGTGCCAACGTGGGGGAGGCGGCGACGAATCAGCCCCAGCATTTT
CANVGEAATNQPQHF
>TRBJ1-2|TRBV6-4|once|TRBD1
TGTGCCAGCAGTGATCAGGGGGCTGGTGGCTACACCTTC
CASSDQGAGGYTF
>TRBJ1-1|TRBV30|NA|NA
TGTGCCTCCCCGGGAGGGAACACTGAAGCTTTCTTT
CASPGGNTEAFF
>TRBJ1-2|TRBV7-9|NA|TRBD1
TGTGCCAGCAGCCCACAGGGGTATTCGGATGGCTACACCTTC
CASSPQGYSDGYTF
>TRBJ2-1|TRBV30|NA|NA
TGTGCCTGGAGCCTGGGAGCCGGCTCCTACAATGAGCAGTTCTTC
CAWSLGAGSYNEQFF
>TRBJ1-1|TRBV29-1|few|TRBD1
TGCGGCGGGGACAGCCCAGTGAACACTGAAGCTTTCTTT
CGGDSPVNTEAFF
>TRBJ1-2|TRBV15|NA|NA
TGTGCCACCAGCACAACCGAGGGTTCGCATGGCTACACCTTC
CATSTTEGSHGYTF
>TRBJ1-4|TRBV2|once|TRBD1
TGTGCCAGCAGTGACTTCCTCTTAGGACAGGGCTATAATGAAAAACTGTTTTTT
CASSDFLLGQGYNEKLFF
>TRBJ1-2|TRBV15|NA|TRBD1
TGTGCCACCAGCAGGACAGGGATCTATGGCTACACCTTC
CATSRTGIYGYTF
>TRBJ2-3|TRBV4-1|NA|NA
TGCGCCAGCAGCCAAGCTGAGGGGAGGGGGGGTACGCAGTATTTT
CASSQAEGRGGTQYF
>TRBJ1-1|TRBV15|NA|NA
TGTGCCACCAGCAGTATGGGAGGGAACACTGAAGCTTTCTTT
CATSSMGGNTEAFF
>TRBJ1-2|TRBV9|NA|TRBD1
TGTGCCAGCACCCGACAGGGGCGAGACTATGGCTACACCTTC
CASTRQGRDYGYTF
>TRBJ1-2|TRBV14|NA|NA
TGTGCCAGCAGCCAAGGAGGGTATGGCTACACCTTC
CASSQGGYGYTF
>TRBJ1-1|TRBV28|once|NA
TGTGCCAGCAGCTCGACGGGGACCTGGAGGGGTGAAGCTTTCTTT
CASSSTGTWRGEAFF
>TRBJ1-5|TRBV19|few|NA
TGTGCCAGTAGCCGAGGGAATCAGCCCCAGCATTTT
CASSRGNQPQHF
>TRBJ2-7|TRBV4-3|NA|NA
TGCGCCAGCAGCCAAGATCAAATTGGGGGGAAGCAGTACTTC
CASSQDQIGGKQYF
>TRBJ1-4|TRBV30|NA|TRBD1
TGTGCCTGGAGTGAGTTACAGGGGATGGATGAAAAACTGTTTTTT
CAWSELQGMDEKLFF
>TRBJ1-5|TRBV5-1|NA|TRBD1
TGCGCCAGCAGCCCAGGACAGGGAGGGCCTGGACAGCCCCAGCATTTT
CASSPGQGGPGQPQHF
>TRBJ1-6|TRBV14|NA|NA
TGTGCCAGCAGCCATGAACTAGGGAATTCACCCCTCCACTTT
CASSHELGNSPLHF
>TRBJ2-3|TRBV5-1|NA|TRBD1
TGCGCCAGCAGTCGGACAGGGCAAGATACGCAGTATTTT
CASSRTGQDTQYF
>TRBJ2-7|TRBV27|once|TRBD2
TGTGCCAGCAGTTCCACCGGTGGAGCGGGGGACCCCTACGAGCAGTACTTC
CASSSTGGAGDPYEQYF
>TRBJ2-3|TRBV10-1|NA|NA
TGCGCCAGCAGTGACCTAAGCAGACAGGTTGATACGCAGTATTTT
CASSDLSRQVDTQYF
>TRBJ2-4|TRBV28|few|NA
TGTGCCAGCAGTTTATCCAGAAACATTCAGTACTTC
CASSLSRNIQYF
>TRBJ2-3|TRBV27|NA|NA
TGTGCCAGCAGTTTAGAGCAGGGCAACACAGATACGCAGTATTTT
CASSLEQGNTDTQYF
>TRBJ2-7|TRBV7-2|NA|NA
TGTGCCAGCAGCTTAGCCCACGGGAGAGAGCTCGAGCAGTACTTC
CASSLAHGRELEQYF
>TRBJ2-3|TRBV19|NA|TRBD2
TGTGCCAGTAGACCCGCGAGGAGCGGGGGGGTCCTCACAGATACGCAGTATTTT
CASRPARSGGVLTDTQYF
>TRBJ1-1|TRBV7-9|NA|NA
TGTGCCAGCAGCTTAGTCGGGGGGCTCACTGAAGCTTTCTTT
CASSLVGGLTEAFF
>TRBJ1-6|TRBV28|NA|TRBD1
TGTGCCAGCAGTCACGGACAGGGGTATAATTCACCCCTCCACTTT
CASSHGQGYNSPLHF
>TRBJ1-6|TRBV3-1/TRBV3-2|NA|NA
TGTGCCAGCAGCCAAGCGCAGGGAAATTCACCCCTCCACTTT
CASSQAQGNSPLHF
>TRBJ1-1|TRBV11-2|NA|NA
TGTGCCAGCAGCTTAGGGCTGAGGACTGAAGCTTTCTTT
CASSLGLRTEAFF
>TRBJ1-4|TRBV10-3|NA|NA
TGTGCCATCGGAGGAAATGAAAAACTGTTTTTT
CAIGGNEKLFF
>TRBJ2-2|TRBV5-1|NA|NA
TGCGCCAGCAGCCCCAGTGCCTCCGTCGGGGAGCTGTTTTTT
CASSPSASVGELFF
>TRBJ1-4|TRBV12-3/TRBV12-4|once|TRBD1
TGTGCCAGCAGCCCCTCACAGGGGGAAAAACTGTTTTTT
CASSPSQGEKLFF
>TRBJ1-1|TRBV7-3|NA|NA
TGTGCCAGCAGCTTACAGGGAGGGGACACTGAAGCTTTCTTT
CASSLQGGDTEAFF
>TRBJ2-2|TRBV28|once|NA
TGTGCCAGCAGTCTCAGAACGAACACCGGGGAGCTGTTTTTT
CASSLRTNTGELFF
>TRBJ2-2|TRBV5-6|NA|NA
TGTGCCAGCAGCACCGACTCATTCCCGCGGACCGGGGAGCTGTTTTTT
CASSTDSFPRTGELFF
>TRBJ1-2|TRBV24-1|NA|NA
TGTGCCACCAGTGATTCGCGGGGGAATTATGGCTACACCTTC
CATSDSRGNYGYTF
>TRBJ2-5|TRBV7-2|NA|TRBD2
TGTGCCAGCAGTTATAGCGGGAGAAAAGAGACCCAGTACTTC
CASSYSGRKETQYF
>TRBJ2-2|TRBV6-4|NA|TRBD2
TGTGCCAGCCGCTTAGCGGGGTACACCGGGGAGCTGTTTTTT
CASRLAGYTGELFF
>TRBJ1-2|TRBV18|NA|NA
TGTGCCAGCTCACCCTGGACAGCTAACTATGGCTACACCTTC
CASSPWTANYGYTF
>TRBJ1-4|TRBV7-9|once|NA
TGTGCCAGCAGCTTAGCCCTAAATGAAAAACTGTTTTTT
CASSLALNEKLFF
>TRBJ2-1|TRBV9|NA|TRBD2
TGTGCCAGCAGCGTAGGAGGTAGCGGGGGGGCCTATGAGCAGTTCTTC
CASSVGGSGGAYEQFF
>TRBJ1-4|TRBV3-1/TRBV3-2|NA|NA
TGTGCCAGCAGCCAAGATCCAGCGACAGTTGCAACTAATGAAAAACTGTTTTTT
CASSQDPATVATNEKLFF
>TRBJ2-3|TRBV4-2|NA|NA
TGTGCCAGCAGCCAAGTGTCGGCGGGCCGCACAGATACGCAGTATTTT
CASSQVSAGRTDTQYF
>TRBJ2-5|TRBV25-1|NA|NA
TGTGCCAGCAGTGTCCCCCCACAAGAGACCCAGTACTTC
CASSVPPQETQYF
>TRBJ2-3|TRBV18|NA|TRBD1
TGTGCCAGCCGGGACAGATCCACAGATACGCAGTATTTT
CASRDRSTDTQYF
>TRBJ2-1|TRBV18|NA|NA
TGTGCCAGCTCACCACCGAACTCCCCCTACAATGAGCAGTTCTTC
CASSPPNSPYNEQFF
>TRBJ1-4|TRBV4-2|NA|NA
TGTGCCAGCAGCCAATGGGACACCAATGAAAAACTGTTTTTT
CASSQWDTNEKLFF
>TRBJ1-1|TRBV5-4|NA|TRBD1
TGTGCCAGCAGCTCCGACAGGGGGTATGGGCAGGGTGAAGCTTTCTTT
CASSSDRGYGQGEAFF
>TRBJ2-1|TRBV11-2|NA|NA
TGTGCCAGCAGCTTAGGTTCCTACTCAAGACTTAATGAGCAGTTCTTC
CASSLGSYSRLNEQFF
>TRBJ1-3|TRBV27|NA|NA
TGTGCCAGCAGTTTGGGGAGGCCCTCTGGAAACACCATATATTTT
CASSLGRPSGNTIYF
>TRBJ1-2|TRBV5-4|NA|NA
TGTGCCAGCAGCAACGGACAGCAAACTTATGGCTACACCTTC
CASSNGQQTYGYTF
>TRBJ2-5|TRBV18|NA|TRBD2
TGTGCCAGCTCAGTGCGGGGGGACTATGAGACCCAGTACTTC
CASSVRGDYETQYF